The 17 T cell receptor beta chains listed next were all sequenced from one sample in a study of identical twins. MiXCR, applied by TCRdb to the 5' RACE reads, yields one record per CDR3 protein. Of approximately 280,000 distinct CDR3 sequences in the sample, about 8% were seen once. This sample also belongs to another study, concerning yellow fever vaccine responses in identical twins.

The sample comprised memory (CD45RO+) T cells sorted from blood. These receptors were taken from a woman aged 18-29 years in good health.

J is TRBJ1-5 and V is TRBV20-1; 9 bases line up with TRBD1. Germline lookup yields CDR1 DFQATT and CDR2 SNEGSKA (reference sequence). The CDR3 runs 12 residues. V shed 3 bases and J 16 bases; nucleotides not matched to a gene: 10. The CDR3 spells CSARSDRGWYHF. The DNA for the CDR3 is TGCAGTGCTAGGTCCGACAGGGGGTGGTATCATTTT.

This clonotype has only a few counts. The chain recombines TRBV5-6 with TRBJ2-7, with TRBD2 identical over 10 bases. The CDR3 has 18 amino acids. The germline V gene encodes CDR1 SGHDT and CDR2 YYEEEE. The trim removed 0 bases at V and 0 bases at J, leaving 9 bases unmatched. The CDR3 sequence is CASSLVAGRTSGSYEQYF. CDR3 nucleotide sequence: TGTGCCAGCAGCTTGGTGGCAGGGCGGACTAGCGGCTCCTACGAGCAGTACTTC.

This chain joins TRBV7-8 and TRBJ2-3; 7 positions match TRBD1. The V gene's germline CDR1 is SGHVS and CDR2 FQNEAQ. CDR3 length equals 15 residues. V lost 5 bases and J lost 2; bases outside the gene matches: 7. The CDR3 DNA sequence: TGTGCCAGCAGCCCCGTTGACAGGGACACAGATACGCAGTATTTT. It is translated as CASSPVDRDTDTQYF. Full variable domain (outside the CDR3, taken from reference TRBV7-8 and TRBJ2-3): GAGVSQSPRYKVAKRGQDVALRCDPISGHVSLFWYQQALGQGPEFLTYFQNEAQLDKSGLPSDRFFAERPEGSVSTLKIQRTQQEDSAVYLCASSPVDRDTDTQYFGPGTRLTVL.

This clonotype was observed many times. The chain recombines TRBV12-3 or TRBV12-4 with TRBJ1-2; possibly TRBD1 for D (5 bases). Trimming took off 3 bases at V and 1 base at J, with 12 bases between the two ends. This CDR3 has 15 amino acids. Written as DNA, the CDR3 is TGTGCCAGCAGTTTGGGGGGGAAGGATAACTATGGCTACACCTTC. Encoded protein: CASSLGGKDNYGYTF.

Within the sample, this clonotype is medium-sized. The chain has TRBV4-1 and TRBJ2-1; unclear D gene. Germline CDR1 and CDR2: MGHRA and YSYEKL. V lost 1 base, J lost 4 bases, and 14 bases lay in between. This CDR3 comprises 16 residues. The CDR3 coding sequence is TGCGCCAGCAGCCAAGTGAACCTAGTCGCGTACAATGAGCAGTTCTTC. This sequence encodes CASSQVNLVAYNEQFF.

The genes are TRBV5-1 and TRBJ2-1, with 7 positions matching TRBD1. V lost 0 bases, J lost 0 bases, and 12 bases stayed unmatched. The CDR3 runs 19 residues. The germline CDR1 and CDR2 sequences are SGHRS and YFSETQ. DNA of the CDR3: TGCGCCAGCAGCTTGGGTGGGGGACAGAAAACGAGCTCCTACAATGAGCAGTTCTTC. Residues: CASSLGGGQKTSSYNEQFF.

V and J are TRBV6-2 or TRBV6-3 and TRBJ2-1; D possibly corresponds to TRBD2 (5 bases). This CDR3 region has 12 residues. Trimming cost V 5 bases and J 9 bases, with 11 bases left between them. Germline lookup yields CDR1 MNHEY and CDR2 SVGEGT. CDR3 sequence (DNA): TGTGCCAGCAGTGGCCCGCGGGCTGAGCAGTTCTTC. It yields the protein CASSGPRAEQFF.

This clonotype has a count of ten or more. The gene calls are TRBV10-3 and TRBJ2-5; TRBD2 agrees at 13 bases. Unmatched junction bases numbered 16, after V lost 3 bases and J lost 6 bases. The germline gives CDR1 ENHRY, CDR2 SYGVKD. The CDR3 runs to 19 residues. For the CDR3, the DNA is TGTGCCATCAGTGACCTAAAGACTAGCGGGGGGCCGAAGAGCCAGACCCAGTACTTC. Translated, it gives CAISDLKTSGGPKSQTQYF.

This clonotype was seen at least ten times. The CDR3 nucleotides are TGTGCCAGCAGTGACACAGGGAGCACAGATACGCAGTATTTT. This encodes CASSDTGSTDTQYF. The rearrangement joins TRBV9 to TRBJ2-3; tentatively, D is TRBD1 (6 bases). Trimming took 5 bases from V and 0 from J, leaving 10 bases between them. Germline values: CDR1 SGDLS, CDR2 YYNGEE. The CDR3 has 14 residues.

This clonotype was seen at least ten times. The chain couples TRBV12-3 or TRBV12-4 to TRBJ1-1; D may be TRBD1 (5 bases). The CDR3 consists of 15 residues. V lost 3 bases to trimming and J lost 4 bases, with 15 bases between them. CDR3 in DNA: TGTGCCAGCAGTTTGGGAGGGGCGCATAGCACTGAAGCTTTCTTT. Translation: CASSLGGAHSTEAFF.

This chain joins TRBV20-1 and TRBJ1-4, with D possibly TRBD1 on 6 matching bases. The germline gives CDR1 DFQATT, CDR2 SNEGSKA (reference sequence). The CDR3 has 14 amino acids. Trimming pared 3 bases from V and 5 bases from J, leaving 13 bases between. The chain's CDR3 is CSASGGGANEKLFF. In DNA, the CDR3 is TGCAGTGCTAGTGGGGGGGGCGCGAATGAAAAACTGTTTTTT.

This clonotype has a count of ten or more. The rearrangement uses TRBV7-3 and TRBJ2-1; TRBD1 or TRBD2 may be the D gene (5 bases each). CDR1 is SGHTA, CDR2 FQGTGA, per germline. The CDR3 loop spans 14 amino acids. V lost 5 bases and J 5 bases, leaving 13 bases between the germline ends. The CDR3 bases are TGTGCCAGCAGCGTGACGGGGACCGACAATGAGCAGTTCTTC. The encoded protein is CASSVTGTDNEQFF.

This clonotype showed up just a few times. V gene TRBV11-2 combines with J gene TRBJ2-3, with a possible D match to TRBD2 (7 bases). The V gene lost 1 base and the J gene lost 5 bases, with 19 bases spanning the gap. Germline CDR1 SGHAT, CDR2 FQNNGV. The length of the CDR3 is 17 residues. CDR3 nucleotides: TGTGCCAGCAGCTTAGTAGGGGGGGGACCTTCCGGAGATACGCAGTATTTT. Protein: CASSLVGGGPSGDTQYF.

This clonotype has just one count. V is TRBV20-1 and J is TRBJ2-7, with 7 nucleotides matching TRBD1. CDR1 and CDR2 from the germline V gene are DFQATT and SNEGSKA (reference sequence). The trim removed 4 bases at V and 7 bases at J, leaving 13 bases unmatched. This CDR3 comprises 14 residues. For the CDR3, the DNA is TGCAGTGCTACTGTTCTCACAGGGGCCGGTGAGCAGTACGTC. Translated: CSATVLTGAGEQYV.

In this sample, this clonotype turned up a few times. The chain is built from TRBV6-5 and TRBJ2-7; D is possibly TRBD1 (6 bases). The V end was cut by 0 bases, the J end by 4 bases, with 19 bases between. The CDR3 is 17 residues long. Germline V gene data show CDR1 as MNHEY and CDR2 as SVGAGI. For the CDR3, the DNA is TGTGCCAGCAGTTACTCGTTTAATCCCGGGACACCGTACGAGCAGTACTTC. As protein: CASSYSFNPGTPYEQYF.

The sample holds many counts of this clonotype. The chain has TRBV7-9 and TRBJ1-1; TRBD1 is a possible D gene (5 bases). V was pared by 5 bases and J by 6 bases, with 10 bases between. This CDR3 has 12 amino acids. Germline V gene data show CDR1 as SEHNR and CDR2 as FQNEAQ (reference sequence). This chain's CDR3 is CASSASGPEAFF. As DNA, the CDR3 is TGTGCCAGCAGCGCTTCGGGGCCTGAAGCTTTCTTT.

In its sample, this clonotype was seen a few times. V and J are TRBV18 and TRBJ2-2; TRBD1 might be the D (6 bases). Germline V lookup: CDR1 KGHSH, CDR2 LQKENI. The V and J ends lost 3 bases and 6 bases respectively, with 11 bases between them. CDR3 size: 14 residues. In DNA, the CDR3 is TGTGCCAGCTCACCGAACAGGGCGGCCGGGGAGCTGTTTTTT. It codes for CASSPNRAAGELFF.